This TCR beta chain was sequenced in a study of cytomegalovirus exposure and HLA in healthy donors. CDR3 size: 14 residues. V lost 10 bases and J lost 6, with 21 bases in between. Germline V gene sequence: CDR1 MDHEN, CDR2 SYDVKM. Primers included in the PCR were 60 Vbeta and 13 Jbeta primers. Clones were read by immunoSEQ multiplex PCR, and TCRdb kept only the in-frame ones, dropping some. Among about 130,000 clones listed, approximately 80% were seen once. Concerning this clone: Its antigen is currently unknown.

Study-wide results and limits: Earlier results showed most TCR beta V segments being productive about 87% or about 30% of the time. Listed as cytomegalovirus-associated were 150 or so TCR beta chains.

This receptor was taken from a male donor in good health and CMV-seronegative. The sample comprised PBMCs. V and J are TRBV28 and TRBJ1-2; D unclear. CDR3 bases: TGTGCCACCCCCCATGATTGGGCCACCCATGGCTACACCTTC. Translating it yields CATPHDWATHGYTF.